The entry below gives a single TCR beta chain sequence along with its context. The data were obtained in a study of blood T cell repertoires in COVID-19. CDR3 size: 11 residues. CDR1 is DFQATT and CDR2 is SNEGSKA in the germline V gene (reference sequence). Trimming pared 6 bases from V and 5 bases from J, leaving 8 bases between. Measured with immunoSEQ multiplex PCR; TCRdb has only the in-frame clones, and not every one. The profile shows some 130,000 clones, around 89% of them singletons. The receptor's source is a man aged 55-75 years with COVID-19, enrolled during active disease. Sequenced: peripheral blood. This rearrangement joins TRBV20-1 to TRBJ2-1; D is uncertain. The CDR3 reads CSARHNNEQFF. CDR3 bases: TGCAGTGCCCGCCACAACAATGAGCAGTTCTTC.